This T cell receptor (beta chain) was recovered during a study of identical twins. Findings of the study overall: Monozygotic twin pairs showed more out-of-frame TCR alpha sharing than models estimated.

This clonotype was seen ten or more times. Its antigen remains unknown. V dropped 3 bases and J dropped 4 bases, with 13 bases sitting between them. This CDR3 has 15 residues. CDR1 and CDR2 from the germline V gene are ENHRY and SYGVKD. Each CDR3 protein gets one entry after TCRdb re-called the 5' RACE reads with MiXCR. The sample lists hundreds of thousands of distinct CDR3 sequences, approximately 7% occurring once. These data were also filed under a second study, of yellow fever vaccine responses in identical twins.

This receptor was identified in a woman under 30 in good health. The sample was memory (CD45RO+) T cells sorted from blood. This chain connects TRBV10-3 to TRBJ2-1, with D perhaps TRBD1 (5 bases). The CDR3 sequence: CAISERGREYNEQFF. As DNA, the CDR3 is TGTGCCATCAGTGAAAGGGGCAGGGAATACAATGAGCAGTTCTTC.